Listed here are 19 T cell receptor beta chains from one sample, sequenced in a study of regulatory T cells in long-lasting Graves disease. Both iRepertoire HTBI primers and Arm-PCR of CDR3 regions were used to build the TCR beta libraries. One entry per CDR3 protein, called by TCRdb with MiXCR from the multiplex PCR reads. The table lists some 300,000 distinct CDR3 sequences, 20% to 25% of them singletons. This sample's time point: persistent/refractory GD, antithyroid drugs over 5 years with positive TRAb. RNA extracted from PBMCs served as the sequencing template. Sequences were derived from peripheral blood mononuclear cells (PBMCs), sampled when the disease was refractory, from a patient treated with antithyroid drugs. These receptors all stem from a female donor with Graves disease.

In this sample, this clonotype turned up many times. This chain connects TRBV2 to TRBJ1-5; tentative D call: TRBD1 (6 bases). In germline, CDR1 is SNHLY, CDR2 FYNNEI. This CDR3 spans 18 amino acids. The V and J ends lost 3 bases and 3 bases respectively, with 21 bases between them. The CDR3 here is CASSDTTTLGQINQPQHF. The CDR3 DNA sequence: TGTGCCAGCAGTGACACCACGACCTTAGGACAGATCAATCAGCCCCAGCATTTT.

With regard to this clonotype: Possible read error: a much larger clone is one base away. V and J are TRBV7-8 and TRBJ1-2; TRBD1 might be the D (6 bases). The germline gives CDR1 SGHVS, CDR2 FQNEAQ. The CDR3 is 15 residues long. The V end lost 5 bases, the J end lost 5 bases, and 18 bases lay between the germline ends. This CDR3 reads CASSPSPGTSYGYTF. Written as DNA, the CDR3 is TGTGCCAGCAGCCCATCCCCCGGGACATCATATGGCTACACCTTC.

This CDR3 reads CASSLKGGQGGSYGYTF. For the CDR3, the DNA is TGTGCCAGCAGCTTAAAAGGAGGGCAAGGAGGGAGCTATGGCTACACCTTC. The chain recombines TRBV7-2 with TRBJ1-2; D is undetermined. Germline CDR1 SGHTA, CDR2 FQGNSA. The CDR3 has 17 residues. Trimming pared 2 bases from V and 4 bases from J, leaving 20 bases between.

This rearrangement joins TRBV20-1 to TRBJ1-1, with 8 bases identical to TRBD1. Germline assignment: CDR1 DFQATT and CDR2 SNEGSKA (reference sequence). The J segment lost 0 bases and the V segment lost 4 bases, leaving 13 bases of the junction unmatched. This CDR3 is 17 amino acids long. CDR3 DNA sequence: TGCAGTGCTAAGATAGACCGGGACAGGTACATGAACACTGAAGCTTTCTTT. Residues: CSAKIDRDRYMNTEAFF.

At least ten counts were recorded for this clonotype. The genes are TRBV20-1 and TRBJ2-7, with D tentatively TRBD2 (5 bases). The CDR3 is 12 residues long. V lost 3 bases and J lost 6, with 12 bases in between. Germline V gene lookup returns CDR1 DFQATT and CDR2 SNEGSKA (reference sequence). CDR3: CSASGNSPEQYF. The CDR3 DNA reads TGCAGTGCTAGCGGGAATAGTCCCGAGCAGTACTTC.

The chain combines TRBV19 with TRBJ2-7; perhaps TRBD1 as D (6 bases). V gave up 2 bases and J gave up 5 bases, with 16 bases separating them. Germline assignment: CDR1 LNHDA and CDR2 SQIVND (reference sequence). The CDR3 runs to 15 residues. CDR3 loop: CASSIPGTWGHEQYF. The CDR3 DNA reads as TGTGCCAGTAGTATACCCGGGACATGGGGCCACGAGCAGTACTTC.

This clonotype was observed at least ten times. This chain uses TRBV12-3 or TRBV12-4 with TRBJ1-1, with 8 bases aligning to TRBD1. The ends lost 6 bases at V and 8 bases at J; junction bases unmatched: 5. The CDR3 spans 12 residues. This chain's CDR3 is CASSPGQGEAFF. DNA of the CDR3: TGTGCCAGCAGCCCCGGACAGGGCGAAGCTTTCTTT.

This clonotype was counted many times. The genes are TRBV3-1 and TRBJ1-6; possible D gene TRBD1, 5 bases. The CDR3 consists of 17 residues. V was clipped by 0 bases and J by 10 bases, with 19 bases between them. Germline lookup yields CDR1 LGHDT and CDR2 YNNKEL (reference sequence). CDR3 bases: TGTGCCAGCAGCCAAGAGTCTATATGGCAGGGTAACTCACCCCTCCACTTT. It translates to CASSQESIWQGNSPLHF.

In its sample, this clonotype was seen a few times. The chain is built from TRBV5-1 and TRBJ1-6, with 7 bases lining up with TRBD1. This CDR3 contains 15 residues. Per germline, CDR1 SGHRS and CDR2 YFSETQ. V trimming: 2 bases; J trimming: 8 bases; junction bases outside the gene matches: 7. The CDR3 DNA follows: TGCGCCAGCAGCTTAGAGGGGGCAGGGGATTCACCCCTCCACTTT. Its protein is CASSLEGAGDSPLHF.

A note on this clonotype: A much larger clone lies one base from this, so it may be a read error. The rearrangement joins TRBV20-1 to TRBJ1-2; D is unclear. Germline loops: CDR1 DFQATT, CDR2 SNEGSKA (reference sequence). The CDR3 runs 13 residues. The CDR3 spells CNANSDGPYGYTF. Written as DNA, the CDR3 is TGCAATGCCAACTCCGACGGACCCTATGGCTACACCTTC.

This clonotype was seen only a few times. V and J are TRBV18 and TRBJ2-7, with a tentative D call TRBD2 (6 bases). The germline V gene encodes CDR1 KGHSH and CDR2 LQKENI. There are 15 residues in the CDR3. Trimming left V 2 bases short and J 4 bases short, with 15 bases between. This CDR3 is CASSPSGQGLYEQYF. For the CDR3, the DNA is TGTGCCAGCTCACCAAGCGGGCAGGGTCTATACGAGCAGTACTTC.

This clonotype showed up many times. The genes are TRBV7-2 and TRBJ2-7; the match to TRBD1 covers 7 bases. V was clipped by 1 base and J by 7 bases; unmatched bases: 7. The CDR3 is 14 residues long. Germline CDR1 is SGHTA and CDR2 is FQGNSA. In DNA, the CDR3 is TGTGCCAGCAGCTTAGGGGCAGGGGGTAGGGAGCAGTACTTC. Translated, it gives CASSLGAGGREQYF. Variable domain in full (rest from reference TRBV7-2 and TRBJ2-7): GAGVSQSPSNKVTEKGKDVELRCDPISGHTALYWYRQSLGQGLEFLIYFQGNSAPDKSGLPSDRFSAERTGGSVSTLTIQRTQQEDSAVYLCASSLGAGGREQYFGPGTRLTVT.

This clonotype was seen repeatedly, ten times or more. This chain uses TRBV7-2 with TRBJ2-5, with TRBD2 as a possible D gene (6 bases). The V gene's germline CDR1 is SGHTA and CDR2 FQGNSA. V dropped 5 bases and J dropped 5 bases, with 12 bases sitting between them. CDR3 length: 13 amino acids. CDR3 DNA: TGTGCCAGCAGCCCAGAGGGGAGGGAGACCCAGTACTTC. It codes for CASSPEGRETQYF.

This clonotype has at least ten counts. The CDR3 loop is CASSLAGLTYEQYF. CDR3 bases: TGTGCCAGCAGTTTAGCCGGATTAACCTACGAGCAGTACTTC. The rearrangement uses TRBV28 and TRBJ2-7; no firm D call. This CDR3 has 14 amino acids. V lost 2 bases and J lost 2, with 10 bases in between. The V gene's germline CDR1 is MDHEN and CDR2 SYDVKM.

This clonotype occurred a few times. The CDR3 DNA sequence: TGTGCCAGCTCGAGCTTCTCTGGAAACACCATATATTTT. It yields the protein CASSSFSGNTIYF. This rearrangement joins TRBV27 to TRBJ1-3; D is undetermined. Trimming stripped 8 bases from V and 0 bases from J, with 8 bases between. The CDR3 consists of 13 residues. Germline CDR1 is MNHEY and CDR2 is SMNVEV (reference sequence).

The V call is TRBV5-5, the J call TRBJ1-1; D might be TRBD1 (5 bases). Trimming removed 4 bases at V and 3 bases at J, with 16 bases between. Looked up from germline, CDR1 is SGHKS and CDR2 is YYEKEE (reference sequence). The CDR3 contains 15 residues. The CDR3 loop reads CASSLTGRRDTEAFF. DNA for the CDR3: TGTGCCAGCAGCCTTACAGGTAGACGGGACACTGAAGCTTTCTTT.

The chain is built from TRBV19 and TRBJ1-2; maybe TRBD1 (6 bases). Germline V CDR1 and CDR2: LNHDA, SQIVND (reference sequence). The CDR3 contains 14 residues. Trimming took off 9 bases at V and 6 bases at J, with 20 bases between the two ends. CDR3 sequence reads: CASQRQTGVDGYTF. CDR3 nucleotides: TGTGCCAGCCAACGCCAGACAGGAGTTGATGGCTACACCTTC. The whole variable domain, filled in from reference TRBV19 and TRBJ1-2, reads DGGITQSPKYLFRKEGQNVTLSCEQNLNHDAMYWYRQDPGQGLRLIYYSQIVNDFQKGDIAEGYSVSREKKESFPLTVTSAQKNPTAFYLCASQRQTGVDGYTFGSGTRLTVV.

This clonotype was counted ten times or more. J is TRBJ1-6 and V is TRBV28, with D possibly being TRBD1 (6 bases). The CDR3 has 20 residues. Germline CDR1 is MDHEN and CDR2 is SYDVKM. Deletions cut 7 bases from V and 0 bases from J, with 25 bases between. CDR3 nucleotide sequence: TGTGCCAGCACAAGGGGGAATATGAGGGACACCGGCTCCTATAATTCACCCCTCCACTTT. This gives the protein CASTRGNMRDTGSYNSPLHF.

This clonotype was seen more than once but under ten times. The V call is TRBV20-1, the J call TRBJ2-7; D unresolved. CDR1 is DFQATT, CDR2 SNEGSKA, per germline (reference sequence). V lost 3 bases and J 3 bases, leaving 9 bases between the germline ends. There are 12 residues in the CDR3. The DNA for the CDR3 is TGCAGTGCTAGTCTGGATTTCTACGAGCAGTACTTC. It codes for CSASLDFYEQYF.